This paragraph covers one T cell receptor beta chain sequence. This entry comes from a study of shared clonotypes between healthy human individuals. Assay: immunoSEQ multiplex PCR; the TCRdb copy retains only in-frame clones and omits some. The repertoire holds 2 million to 3 million clones, 93% seen once, with 0.36% in the top ten. The sample comprised naive CD4+ T cells from PBMCs. Specified subset: CD45RA+ positively selected. The clonotype was recovered from a young man in good health. Some clones in this sample may be carry-over from other donors' samples.

CDR3 DNA sequence: TGCGCCAGCAGCTCGCAAGTTGGACAGGCCTCTTACGAGCAGTACTTC. This encodes CASSSQVGQASYEQYF. The chain recombines TRBV5-1 with TRBJ2-7; TRBD1 matches 7 bases. Germline values: CDR1 SGHRS, CDR2 YFSETQ. The CDR3 consists of 16 residues. With 3 bases clipped from V and 4 bases from J, the junction kept 13 bases outside the gene matches.